Listed below are T cell receptor beta chains from one sample, sequenced in a study of cytomegalovirus exposure and HLA in healthy donors. Clones were read by immunoSEQ multiplex PCR, and TCRdb kept only the in-frame ones, dropping some. The sample has around 170,000 clones, roughly 72% seen once. Specimen: PBMCs. The receptors here all came from a man aged 35 to 55 in good health and CMV-seronegative. Both conserved end residues are part of each CDR3. Each record gives: D gene, J gene, V gene, clone size, CDR3 protein, CDR3 DNA. The D gene is left open where the match is weak. Clone size is shown for a subset of rows, as once, few, many or a class of expanded clone.

>TRBD1|TRBJ1-2|TRBV27|.
CASRFTGGGGYTF
TGTGCCAGCCGCTTCACAGGGGGCGGTGGCTACACCTTC
>TRBD2|TRBJ2-2|TRBV11-1|.
CASSLVGGRDTGELFF
TGTGCCAGCAGCTTAGTCGGCGGGAGGGATACCGGGGAGCTGTTTTTT
>TRBD2|TRBJ2-5|TRBV7-8|.
CASSPSFSGSRRETQYF
TGTGCCAGCAGCCCCAGTTTTAGCGGGAGTCGTCGAGAGACCCAGTACTTC
>.|TRBJ2-3|TRBV15|.
CATSRDRPGRSTDTQYF
TGTGCCACCAGCAGAGATCGCCCTGGGAGAAGCACAGATACGCAGTATTTT
>.|TRBJ2-7|TRBV6-1|.
CASSEVEGHSYEQYF
TGTGCCAGCTCTGAAGTGGAGGGGCATTCCTACGAGCAGTACTTC
>.|TRBJ1-2|TRBV7-3|.
CASSLLGGRGYGYTF
TGTGCCAGCAGCTTACTTGGTGGGAGGGGCTATGGCTACACCTTC
>TRBD1|TRBJ1-5|TRBV29-1|.
CSVRTDRGDQPQHF
TGCAGCGTTCGCACCGACAGGGGAGATCAGCCCCAGCATTTT
>.|TRBJ1-5|TRBV19|few
CASSILGESNQPQHF
TGTGCCAGTAGTATATTAGGGGAATCGAATCAGCCCCAGCATTTT
>TRBD2|TRBJ2-3|TRBV2|few
CASSDLSSGNEDTQYF
TGTGCCAGCAGTGATTTGTCTAGCGGGAATGAAGATACGCAGTATTTT
>TRBD2|TRBJ2-1|TRBV7-9|.
CASSWRTSGSRGPYNEQFF
TGTGCCAGCAGCTGGCGGACTAGCGGGAGTAGGGGCCCCTACAATGAGCAGTTCTTC
>TRBD1|TRBJ1-2|TRBV30|.
CAWSQTGLGDGYTF
TGTGCCTGGAGTCAGACAGGGCTCGGGGATGGCTACACCTTC
>.|TRBJ1-4|TRBV5-1|.
CASSLAGGSNEKLFF
TGCGCCAGCAGCTTGGCGGGGGGCTCTAATGAAAAACTGTTTTTT
>.|TRBJ1-2|TRBV21-1|.
CASSPRLLRYGYTF
TGTGCCAGCAGCCCACGACTTCTAAGGTATGGCTACACCTTC
>TRBD2|TRBJ2-1|TRBV11-2|.
CASSLGLAGINEQFF
TGTGCCAGCAGCTTAGGACTAGCGGGTATCAATGAGCAGTTCTTC
>.|TRBJ2-3|TRBV11-2|once
CASSRRDTQYF
TGTGCCAGCAGCCGTCGGGATACGCAGTATTTT
>TRBD1|TRBJ1-4|TRBV13|.
CASSSTGGANEKLFF
TGTGCCAGCAGCTCCACAGGGGGCGCGAATGAAAAACTGTTTTTT
>TRBD2|TRBJ2-2|TRBV29-1|once
CSVEDLAGVSTGELFF
TGCAGCGTTGAAGATCTGGCGGGAGTAAGCACCGGGGAGCTGTTTTTT
>.|TRBJ1-2|TRBV27|.
CASSLLQGGGYTF
TGTGCCAGCAGTTTACTCCAGGGAGGAGGCTACACCTTC
>TRBD2|TRBJ2-2|TRBV28|.
CASSIPGLLRSGELFF
TGTGCCAGCAGTATTCCGGGACTATTACGTTCCGGGGAGCTGTTTTTT
>.|TRBJ2-2|TRBV19|.
CASSIQGRAGELFF
TGTGCCAGTAGTATACAGGGGAGGGCCGGGGAGCTGTTTTTT
>TRBD1|TRBJ2-2|TRBV2|once
CASTARDRGLRLFF
TGTGCCAGCACTGCACGGGACAGGGGATTAAGGCTGTTTTTT
>TRBD1|TRBJ1-4|TRBV6-5|.
CATRPGGFNEKLFF
TGTGCCACCCGTCCAGGGGGCTTTAATGAAAAACTGTTTTTT
>.|TRBJ2-2|TRBV29-1|.
CSVEQGGGTGELFF
TGCAGCGTTGAACAGGGCGGCGGCACCGGGGAGCTGTTTTTT
>.|TRBJ2-6|TRBV5-4|.
CASSFNVAGANGLTF
TGTGCCAGCAGCTTCAACGTAGCTGGGGCCAACGGCCTGACTTTC
>TRBD2|TRBJ2-7|TRBV11-3|.
CASSPAGGGYEQYF
TGTGCCAGCAGTCCCGCGGGGGGCGGGTACGAGCAGTACTTC
>.|TRBJ1-1|TRBV7-3|.
CASSLQINTEAFF
TGTGCCAGCAGCTTACAGATAAACACTGAAGCTTTCTTT
>TRBD1|TRBJ1-1|TRBV5-1|.
CASSWEGQGPFF
TGCGCCAGCAGCTGGGAGGGACAGGGACCTTTCTTT
>.|TRBJ2-1|TRBV4-1|.
CASSQDNRAAVVF
TGCGCCAGCAGCCAAGATAACAGAGCTGCAGTGGTCTTC
>TRBD1|TRBJ1-2|TRBV27|.
CASSLSWTGGGYTF
TGTGCCAGCAGTTTATCGTGGACAGGGGGCGGCTACACCTTC
>.|TRBJ2-3|TRBV15|.
CATSRDTAGQTDTQYF
TGTGCCACCAGCAGAGATACAGCGGGACAAACAGATACGCAGTATTTT
>TRBD1|TRBJ2-5|TRBV28|once
CASSSPLGDRVRETQYF
TGTGCCAGCAGCTCTCCCCTTGGGGACAGGGTTCGAGAGACCCAGTACTTC
>.|TRBJ1-5|TRBV27|once
CASSLNAAGNQPQHF
TGTGCCAGCAGTTTAAATGCAGCGGGCAATCAGCCCCAGCATTTT